These T cell receptor beta chains were read from a single sample in a study of Ad26.COV2.S vaccination and SARS-CoV-2 variants. Clones were read by immunoSEQ multiplex PCR, and TCRdb kept only the in-frame ones, dropping some. The sample consists of 85,000 to 95,000 clones, roughly 84% of them appearing once. Sample: peripheral blood, taken after recovery from COVID-19. These TCRs come from a human donor who had recovered from COVID-19. Both conserved end residues are part of each CDR3. The D gene is left open where the match is weak. Where a row states a size, it is once, few, many or the class of an expanded clone; other rows omit it.

v_call	d_call	clone_size	j_call	cdr3_aa	cdr3_nt
TRBV10-3	NA	NA	TRBJ1-3	CAISEGGSGNTIYF	TGTGCCATCAGTGAGGGGGGCTCTGGAAACACCATATATTTT
TRBV21-1	NA	NA	TRBJ2-1	CASHRGGKDNEQFF	TGTGCCAGCCACCGGGGGGGCAAGGACAATGAGCAGTTCTTC
TRBV7-2	NA	NA	TRBJ1-1	CASSLIRETEAFF	TGTGCCAGCAGCTTAATCAGGGAAACTGAAGCTTTCTTT
TRBV7-2	NA	NA	TRBJ2-7	CASSEDPNSYEQYF	TGTGCCAGCAGCGAAGATCCCAACTCCTACGAGCAGTACTTC
TRBV14	TRBD1	NA	TRBJ1-6	CASSWGQGNSPLHF	TGTGCCAGCAGCTGGGGACAGGGAAATTCACCCCTCCACTTT
TRBV29-1	NA	NA	TRBJ1-1	CSVTTGHTEAFF	TGCAGCGTCACGACCGGGCACACTGAAGCTTTCTTT
TRBV7-8	NA	once	TRBJ1-2	CASSHLEGPRSNYGYTF	TGTGCCAGCAGCCATTTGGAAGGGCCGCGAAGTAACTATGGCTACACCTTC
TRBV6-5	NA	NA	TRBJ2-1	CASSYGLDINEQFF	TGTGCCAGCAGTTACGGGCTAGATATAAATGAGCAGTTCTTC
TRBV18	NA	NA	TRBJ2-1	CASSPLFSTGFEQFF	TGTGCCAGCTCACCACTTTTCTCGACAGGTTTTGAGCAGTTCTTC
TRBV4-2	TRBD2	NA	TRBJ2-1	CASSTVAGGPYNEQFF	TGTGCCAGCAGCACCGTAGCGGGAGGACCCTACAATGAGCAGTTCTTC
TRBV6-4	TRBD2	NA	TRBJ2-1	CASSVGASGNNEQFF	TGTGCCAGCAGTGTAGGGGCTAGCGGGAACAATGAGCAGTTCTTC
TRBV21-1	NA	NA	TRBJ1-4	CASRSQGNEKLFF	TGTGCCAGCAGGAGCCAAGGGAATGAAAAACTGTTTTTT
TRBV6-7	TRBD1	NA	TRBJ2-7	CASRSTGTGNEQYF	TGTGCCAGCAGGTCGACCGGGACAGGGAACGAGCAGTACTTC
TRBV5-4	NA	NA	TRBJ1-1	CASSLDRGVNTEAFF	TGTGCCAGCAGCTTGGATCGGGGGGTGAACACTGAAGCTTTCTTT
TRBV15	NA	NA	TRBJ2-3	CATSRDSDTQYF	TGTGCCACCAGCAGAGATTCGGATACGCAGTATTTT
TRBV10-2	TRBD2	NA	TRBJ2-2	CASSEEGLAGANTGELFF	TGCGCCAGCAGTGAAGAAGGACTAGCGGGAGCAAACACCGGGGAGCTGTTTTTT